One T cell receptor beta chain is described in this entry. In the authors' workflow: The assay estimated nucleated cells by amplifying reference gene primers. The protocol was immunoSEQ multiplex PCR, while the TCRdb copy is restricted to in-frame clones and leaves out a portion. V, J and clone size were drawn from that table, and D and trimming were deduced from the DNA. The sample contains approximately 190,000 clones, approximately 80% of which appear only once. These data belong to a study of blood T cell repertoires in COVID-19. As for the study in general: Acute-phase and convalescent COVID-19 samples originated in the United States, Italy and Spain. T cells, B-cell-depleted T cells, or PBMCs supplied cDNA or gDNA.

Sequencing was performed on peripheral blood. This receptor was obtained from a man aged 55 to 70 with acute or convalescent COVID-19.

In DNA form, the CDR3 reads TGTGCCAGCAGCGCGTATGGGGGGGCTGGAACTGAAGCTTTCTTT. It is translated as CASSAYGGAGTEAFF. The chain couples TRBV9 to TRBJ1-1; possibly TRBD1 for D (6 bases). The germline V gene has CDR1 SGDLS and CDR2 YYNGEE. V dropped 3 bases and J dropped 5 bases, with 17 bases sitting between them. CDR3 length: 15 residues.